This T cell receptor beta chain was captured by sequencing in a study of CD8 T cells in ankylosing spondylitis. This clonotype came up many times. Its antigen remains unidentified. Study results and limitations: Previously reported in reactive arthritis synovial fluid and blood were some of the motif variants. Seemingly distinctive of ankylosing spondylitis blood was a TCR beta motif formed by eight highly homologous variants. Reportedly, matched ankylosing spondylitis synovial fluid was significantly enriched for disease-linked clones.

CDR3 size: 14 residues. With 4 bases removed from V and 3 bases from J, the gap between germline ends came to 10 bases. CDR1 and CDR2 from the germline V gene are SGHRS and YFSETQ. Quantitative molecular-barcoded 5'-RACE generated the TCR beta libraries. TCRdb fed the 5' RACE reads into MiXCR, producing one record per CDR3 protein. The sample has 180,000 or so distinct CDR3 sequences; roughly 12% are singletons. Sequenced material: blood, either unsorted or a sorted T cell fraction (not recorded which). This chain joins TRBV5-1 and TRBJ2-2; tentative D call: TRBD1 (6 bases). This TCR came from a male donor with ankylosing spondylitis or in good health (not recorded which). CDR3 nucleotides: TGCGCCAGCAGCCAGTCAGGGGACACCGGGGAGCTGTTTTTT. Residues: CASSQSGDTGELFF.